This T cell receptor beta chain was retrieved from a study of a mutant IDH1 vaccine in newly diagnosed glioma. The germline CDR1 and CDR2 sequences are LGHNA and YNFKEQ. The CDR3 spans 15 residues. With 5 bases clipped from V and 0 bases from J, the junction kept 3 bases outside the gene matches. About this clone itself: Its antigen remains unidentified.

Here immunoSEQ multiplex PCR was the method, and the copy in TCRdb shows in-frame clones only, minus some. This sample carries around 29,000 clones, approximately 80% of them seen once, and the ten largest clones take approximately 8%. Time point indicated: week 23, last vaccination. Topical imiquimod was applied with each vaccine dose, which held 300 ug of mutant IDH1 20-mer peptide. The origin of this receptor is a woman under 30 with glioma. The source material was PBMCs, sampled from a glioma patient whose treatment included an IDH1 peptide vaccine. The rearrangement uses TRBV4-2 and TRBJ2-3; 9 bases align to TRBD2. CDR3 in amino acids: CASSLGLASTDTQYF. CDR3 nucleotide sequence: TGTGCCAGCAGCTTGGGACTAGCCAGCACAGATACGCAGTATTTT.